This T cell receptor (beta chain) was observed in a study of early T cells in non-severe SARS-CoV-2 infection. Background on the study: The input, bulk RNA from unsorted whole blood, was sequenced, and chains were unpaired.

Via MiXCR, TCRdb re-called the 5' RACE reads, giving one row per CDR3 protein. The sample holds roughly 83,000 distinct CDR3 sequences; about 10% are singletons and the top ten take around 7.5%. The V end lost 7 bases, the J end lost 2 bases, and 11 bases lay between the germline ends. The length of the CDR3 is 13 residues. In germline, CDR1 is SEHNR, CDR2 FQNEAQ (reference sequence). Material: whole blood, obtained at baseline. The chain has TRBV7-9 and TRBJ1-2, with unresolved D. This receptor was obtained from an adult who was a healthcare worker with PCR-confirmed SARS-CoV-2 infection or an uninfected control (not recorded which). The CDR3 loop reads CASTPEWNYGYTF. CDR3 bases: TGTGCCAGCACCCCGGAGTGGAACTATGGCTACACCTTC.